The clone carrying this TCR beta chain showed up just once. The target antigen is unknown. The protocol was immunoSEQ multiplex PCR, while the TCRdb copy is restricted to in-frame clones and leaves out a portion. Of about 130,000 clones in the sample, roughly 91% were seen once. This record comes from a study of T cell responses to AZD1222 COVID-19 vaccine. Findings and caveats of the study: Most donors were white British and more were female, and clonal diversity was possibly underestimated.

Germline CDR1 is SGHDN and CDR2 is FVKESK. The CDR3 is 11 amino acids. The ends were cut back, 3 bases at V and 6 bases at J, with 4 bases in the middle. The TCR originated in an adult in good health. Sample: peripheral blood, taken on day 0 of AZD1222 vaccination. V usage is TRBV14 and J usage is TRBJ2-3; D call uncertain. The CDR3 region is CASSHSDTQYF. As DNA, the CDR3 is TGTGCCAGCAGCCATTCCGATACGCAGTATTTT.